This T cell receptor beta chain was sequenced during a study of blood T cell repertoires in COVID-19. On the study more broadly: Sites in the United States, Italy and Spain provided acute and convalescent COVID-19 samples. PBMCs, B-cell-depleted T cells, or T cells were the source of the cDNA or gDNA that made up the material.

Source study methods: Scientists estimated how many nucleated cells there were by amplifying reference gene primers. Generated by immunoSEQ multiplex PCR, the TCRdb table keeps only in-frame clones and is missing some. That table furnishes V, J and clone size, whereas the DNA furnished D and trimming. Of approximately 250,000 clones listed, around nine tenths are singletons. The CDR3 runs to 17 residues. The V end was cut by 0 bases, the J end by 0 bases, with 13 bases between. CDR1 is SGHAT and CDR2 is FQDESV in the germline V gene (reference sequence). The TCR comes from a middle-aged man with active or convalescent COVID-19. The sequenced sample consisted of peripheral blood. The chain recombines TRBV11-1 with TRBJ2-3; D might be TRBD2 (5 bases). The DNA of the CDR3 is TGTGCCAGCAGCTTAGCTATTGCGGGCGCTAGCACAGATACGCAGTATTTT. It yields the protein CASSLAIAGASTDTQYF.